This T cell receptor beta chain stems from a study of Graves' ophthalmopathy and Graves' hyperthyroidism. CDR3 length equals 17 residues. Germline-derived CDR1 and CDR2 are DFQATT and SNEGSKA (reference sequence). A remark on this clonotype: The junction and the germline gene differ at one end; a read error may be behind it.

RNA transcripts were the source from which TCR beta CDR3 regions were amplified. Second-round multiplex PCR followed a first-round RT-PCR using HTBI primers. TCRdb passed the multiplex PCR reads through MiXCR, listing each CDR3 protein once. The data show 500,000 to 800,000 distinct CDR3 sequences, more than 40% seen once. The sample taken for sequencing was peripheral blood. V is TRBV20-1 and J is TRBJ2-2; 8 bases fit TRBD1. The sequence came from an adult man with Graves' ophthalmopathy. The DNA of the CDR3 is TGCGGTGCTAGAGAGGCGACAGGGGCGTGGAACACTGGGGAGCTGTTTTTT. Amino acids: CGAREATGAWNTGELFF.